The 8 T cell receptor beta chains in this list originate from one sample, sequenced in a study of blood T cell repertoires in COVID-19. The method was immunoSEQ multiplex PCR; TCRdb's version includes in-frame clones alone and lacks a portion of them. The sample lists some 59,000 clones; roughly nine tenths were seen once. Sequencing input: peripheral blood. These TCRs come from a man aged 55 to 69 with acute or convalescent COVID-19.

This chain links TRBV2 with TRBJ1-4, with D possibly TRBD1 on 6 matching bases. Germline-derived CDR1 and CDR2 are SNHLY and FYNNEI. Trimming pared 11 bases from V and 3 bases from J, leaving 13 bases between. This CDR3 has 13 amino acids. The CDR3 loop is CAARGTANEKLFF. CDR3 nucleotides: TGTGCCGCCAGGGGTACGGCTAATGAAAAACTGTTTTTT.

This clone was counted between two and nine times. This CDR3 is CASSVRAGNTIYF. The CDR3 DNA reads TGTGCCAGCAGCGTCAGGGCTGGAAACACCATATATTTT. The chain has TRBV9 and TRBJ1-3, with D possibly matching TRBD1 (5 bases). There are 13 residues in the CDR3. Germline values: CDR1 SGDLS, CDR2 YYNGEE. V lost 2 bases to trimming and J lost 2 bases, with 5 bases between them.

The CDR3 spells CAISDNWRYEQYF. Written as DNA, the CDR3 is TGTGCCATATCGGACAATTGGAGATACGAGCAGTACTTC. The chain uses TRBV10-3 and TRBJ2-7, with D maybe TRBD1 (5 bases). Germline assignment: CDR1 ENHRY and CDR2 SYGVKD. This CDR3 has 13 residues. Trimming left V 9 bases short and J 4 bases short, with 16 bases between.

The J gene is TRBJ2-7, the V gene TRBV7-9, with D unclear. CDR1 and CDR2 (germline): SEHNR, FQNEAQ (reference sequence). V was pared by 5 bases and J by 6 bases, with 17 bases between. The CDR3 contains 14 residues. Here the CDR3 reads CASSPTSVLVEQYF. DNA of the CDR3: TGTGCCAGCAGCCCCACCTCGGTCCTCGTCGAGCAGTACTTC.

This rearrangement joins TRBV5-1 to TRBJ1-3; D ambiguous. Germline V gives CDR1 SGHRS, CDR2 YFSETQ. V gave up 4 bases and J gave up 0 bases, with 11 bases separating them. The CDR3 extends over 15 amino acids. The CDR3 is CASSPGGLSGNTIYF. DNA for the CDR3: TGCGCCAGCAGCCCAGGTGGGCTCTCTGGAAACACCATATATTTT.

The chain is built from TRBV24-1 and TRBJ1-2; D is perhaps TRBD1 (6 bases). Germline V gene data show CDR1 as KGHDR and CDR2 as SFDVKD. There are 13 residues in the CDR3. V lost 3 bases and J lost 3, with 7 bases in between. CDR3 amino acids: CATSDGTHYGYTF. The CDR3 DNA sequence: TGTGCCACCAGTGATGGGACACACTATGGCTACACCTTC.

This clone is judged medium-sized. CDR3 amino acids: CATSDPTAEQPQHF. DNA for the CDR3: TGTGCCACCAGTGATCCAACAGCCGAACAGCCCCAGCATTTT. The V call is TRBV24-1, the J call TRBJ1-5, with no clear D. There are 14 residues in the CDR3. V lost 3 bases, J lost 7 bases, and 12 bases lay in between. Germline CDR1 and CDR2: KGHDR and SFDVKD.

The chain uses TRBV9 and TRBJ2-7; 9 bases are shared with TRBD1. Germline V lookup: CDR1 SGDLS, CDR2 YYNGEE. This CDR3 spans 13 amino acids. V shed 3 bases and J 9 bases; nucleotides not matched to a gene: 7. The CDR3 is CASSARDRAAQYF. CDR3 DNA: TGTGCCAGCAGCGCACGGGACAGGGCTGCGCAGTACTTC.